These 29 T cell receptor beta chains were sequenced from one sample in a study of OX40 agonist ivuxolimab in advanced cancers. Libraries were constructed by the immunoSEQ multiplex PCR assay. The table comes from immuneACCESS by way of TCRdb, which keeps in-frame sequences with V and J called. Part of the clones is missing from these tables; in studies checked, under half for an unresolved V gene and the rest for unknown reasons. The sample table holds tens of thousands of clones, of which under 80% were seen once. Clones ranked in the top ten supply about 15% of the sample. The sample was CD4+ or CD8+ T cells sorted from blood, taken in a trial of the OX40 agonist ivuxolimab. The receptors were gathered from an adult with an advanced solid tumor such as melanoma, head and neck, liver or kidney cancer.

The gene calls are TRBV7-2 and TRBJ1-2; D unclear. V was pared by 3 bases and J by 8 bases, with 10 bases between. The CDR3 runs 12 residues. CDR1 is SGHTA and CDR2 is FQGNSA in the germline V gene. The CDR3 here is CASSLSGKGYTF. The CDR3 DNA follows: TGTGCCAGCAGCTTGTCGGGAAAAGGCTACACCTTC. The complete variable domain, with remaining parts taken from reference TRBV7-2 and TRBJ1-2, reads GAGVSQSPSNKVTEKGKDVELRCDPISGHTALYWYRQSLGQGLEFLIYFQGNSAPDKSGLPSDRFSAERTGGSVSTLTIQRTQQEDSAVYLCASSLSGKGYTFGSGTRLTVV.

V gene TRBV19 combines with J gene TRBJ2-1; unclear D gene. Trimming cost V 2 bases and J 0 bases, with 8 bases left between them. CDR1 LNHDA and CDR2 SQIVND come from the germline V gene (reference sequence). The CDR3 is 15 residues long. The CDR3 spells CASSITSSSYNEQFF. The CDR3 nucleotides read TGTGCCAGTAGTATAACCTCTAGCTCCTACAATGAGCAGTTCTTC.

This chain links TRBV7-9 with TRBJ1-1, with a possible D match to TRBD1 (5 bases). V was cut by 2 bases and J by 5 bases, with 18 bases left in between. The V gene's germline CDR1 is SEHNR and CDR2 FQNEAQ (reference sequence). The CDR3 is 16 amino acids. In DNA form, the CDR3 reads TGTGCCAGCAGCTTACTTGGAGGGGTCCCAGGAACTGAAGCTTTCTTT. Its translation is CASSLLGGVPGTEAFF.

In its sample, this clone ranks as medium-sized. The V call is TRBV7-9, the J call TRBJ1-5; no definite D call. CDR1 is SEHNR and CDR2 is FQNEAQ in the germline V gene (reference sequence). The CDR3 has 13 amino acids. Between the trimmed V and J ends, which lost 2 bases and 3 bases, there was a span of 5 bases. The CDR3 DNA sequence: TGTGCCAGCAGCTTACACACCAATCAGCCCCAGCATTTT. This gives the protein CASSLHTNQPQHF.

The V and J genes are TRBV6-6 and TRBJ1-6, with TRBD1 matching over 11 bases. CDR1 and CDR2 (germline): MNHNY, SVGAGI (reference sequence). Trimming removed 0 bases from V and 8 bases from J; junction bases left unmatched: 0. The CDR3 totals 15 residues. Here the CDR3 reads CASSYSGQGDSPLHF. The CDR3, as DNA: TGTGCCAGCAGTTACTCGGGACAGGGGGATTCACCCCTCCACTTT.

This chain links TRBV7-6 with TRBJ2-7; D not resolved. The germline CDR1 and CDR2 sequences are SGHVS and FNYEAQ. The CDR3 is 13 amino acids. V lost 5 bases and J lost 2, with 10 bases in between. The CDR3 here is CASSPGEAYEQYF. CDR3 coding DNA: TGTGCCAGCAGCCCAGGAGAGGCCTACGAGCAGTACTTC.

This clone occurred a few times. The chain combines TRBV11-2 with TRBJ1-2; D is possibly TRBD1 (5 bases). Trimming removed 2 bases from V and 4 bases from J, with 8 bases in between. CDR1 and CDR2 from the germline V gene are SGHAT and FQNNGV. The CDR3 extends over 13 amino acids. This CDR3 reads CASSLRGGYGYTF. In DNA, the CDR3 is TGTGCCAGCAGCTTAAGGGGAGGCTATGGCTACACCTTC. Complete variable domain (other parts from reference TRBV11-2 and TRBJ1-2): EAGVAQSPRYKIIEKRQSVAFWCNPISGHATLYWYQQILGQGPKLLIQFQNNGVVDDSQLPKDRFSAERLKGVDSTLKIQPAKLEDSAVYLCASSLRGGYGYTFGSGTRLTVV.

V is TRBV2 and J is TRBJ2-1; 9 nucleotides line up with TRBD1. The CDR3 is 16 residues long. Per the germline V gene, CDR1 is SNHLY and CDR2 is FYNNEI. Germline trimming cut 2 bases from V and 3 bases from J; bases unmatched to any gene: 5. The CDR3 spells CASSENRGRYYNEQFF. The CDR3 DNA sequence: TGTGCCAGCAGTGAAAACAGGGGGCGCTACTACAATGAGCAGTTCTTC.

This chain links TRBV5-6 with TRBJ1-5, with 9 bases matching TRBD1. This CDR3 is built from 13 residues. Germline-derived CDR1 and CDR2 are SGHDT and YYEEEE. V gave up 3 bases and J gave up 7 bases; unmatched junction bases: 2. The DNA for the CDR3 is TGTGCCAGCAGCTCGGGACAGGGACAGCCCCAGCATTTT. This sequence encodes CASSSGQGQPQHF.

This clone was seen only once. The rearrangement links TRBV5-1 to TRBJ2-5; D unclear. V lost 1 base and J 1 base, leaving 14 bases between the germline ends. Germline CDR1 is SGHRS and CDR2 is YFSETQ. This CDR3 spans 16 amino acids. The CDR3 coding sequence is TGCGCCAGCAGCTTGAGTATCACAGATAGCCAAGAGACCCAGTACTTC. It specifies CASSLSITDSQETQYF. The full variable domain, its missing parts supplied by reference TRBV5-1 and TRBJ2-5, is KAGVTQTPRYLIKTRGQQVTLSCSPISGHRSVSWYQQTPGQGLQFLFEYFSETQRNKGNFPGRFSGRQFSNSRSEMNVSTLELGDSALYLCASSLSITDSQETQYFGPGTRLLVL.

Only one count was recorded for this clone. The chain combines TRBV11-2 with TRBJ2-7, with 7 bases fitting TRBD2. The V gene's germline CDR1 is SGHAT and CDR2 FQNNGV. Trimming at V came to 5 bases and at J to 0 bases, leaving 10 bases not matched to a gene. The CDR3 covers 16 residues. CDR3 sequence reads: CASSPWSRGGSYEQYF. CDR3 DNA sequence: TGTGCCAGCAGCCCCTGGAGCCGCGGGGGCTCCTACGAGCAGTACTTC.

The CDR3 region is CAWSVPRGGVNQPQHF. CDR3 in DNA: TGTGCCTGGAGTGTCCCACGGGGGGGAGTTAATCAGCCCCAGCATTTT. The rearrangement joins TRBV30 to TRBJ1-5; D is perhaps TRBD1 (5 bases). The CDR3 has 16 residues. The V gene lost 0 bases and the J gene lost 4 bases, with 16 bases spanning the gap. The germline V gene has CDR1 GTSNPN and CDR2 SVGIG (reference sequence).

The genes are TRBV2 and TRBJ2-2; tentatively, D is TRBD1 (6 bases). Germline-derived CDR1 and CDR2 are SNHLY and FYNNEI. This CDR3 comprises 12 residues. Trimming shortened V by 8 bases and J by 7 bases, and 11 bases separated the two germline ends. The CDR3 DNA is TGTGCCAGCGGCGTAGGGGGCGGGGAGCTGTTTTTT. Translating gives CASGVGGGELFF. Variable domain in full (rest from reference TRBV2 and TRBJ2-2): EPEVTQTPSHQVTQMGQEVILRCVPISNHLYFYWYRQILGQKVEFLVSFYNNEISEKSEIFDDQFSVERPDGSNFTLKIRSTKLEDSAMYFCASGVGGGELFFGEGSRLTVL.

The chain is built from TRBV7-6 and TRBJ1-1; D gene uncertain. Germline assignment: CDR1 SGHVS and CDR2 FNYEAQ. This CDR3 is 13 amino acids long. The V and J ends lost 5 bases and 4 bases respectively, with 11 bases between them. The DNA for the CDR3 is TGTGCCAGCAGCCCAACGGTGACCACTGAAGCTTTCTTT. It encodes CASSPTVTTEAFF.

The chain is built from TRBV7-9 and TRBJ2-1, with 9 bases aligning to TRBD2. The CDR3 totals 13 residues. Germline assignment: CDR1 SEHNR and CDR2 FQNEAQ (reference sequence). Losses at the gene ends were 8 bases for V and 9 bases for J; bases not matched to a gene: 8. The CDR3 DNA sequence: TGTGCCAGCGCCCGGGGCGGGGGGGGTGAGCAGTTCTTC. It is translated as CASARGGGGEQFF.

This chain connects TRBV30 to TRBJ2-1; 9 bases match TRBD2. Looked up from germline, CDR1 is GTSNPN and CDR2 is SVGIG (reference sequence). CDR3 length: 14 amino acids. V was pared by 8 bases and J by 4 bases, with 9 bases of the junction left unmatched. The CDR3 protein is CAGNLAGSYNEQFF. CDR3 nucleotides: TGTGCCGGGAACCTAGCGGGGTCTTACAATGAGCAGTTCTTC.

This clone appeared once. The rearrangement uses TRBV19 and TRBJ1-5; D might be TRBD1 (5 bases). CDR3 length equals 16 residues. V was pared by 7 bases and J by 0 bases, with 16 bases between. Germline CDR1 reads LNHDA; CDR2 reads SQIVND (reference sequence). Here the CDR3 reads CASMFQAGGSNQPQHF. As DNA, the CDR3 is TGTGCCAGTATGTTCCAGGCCGGGGGTAGCAATCAGCCCCAGCATTTT.

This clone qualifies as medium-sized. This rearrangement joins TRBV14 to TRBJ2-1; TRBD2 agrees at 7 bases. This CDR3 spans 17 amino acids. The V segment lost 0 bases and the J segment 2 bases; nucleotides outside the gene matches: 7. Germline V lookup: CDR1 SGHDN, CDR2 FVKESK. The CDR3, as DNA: TGTGCCAGCAGCCAAGATCTGGGCGGGGGACCCTACAATGAGCAGTTCTTC. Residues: CASSQDLGGGPYNEQFF. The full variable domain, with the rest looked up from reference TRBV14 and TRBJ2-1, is EAGVTQFPSHSVIEKGQTVTLRCDPISGHDNLYWYRRVMGKEIKFLLHFVKESKQDESGMPNNRFLAERTGGTYSTLKVQPAELEDSGVYFCASSQDLGGGPYNEQFFGPGTRLTVL.

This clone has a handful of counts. The CDR3 nucleotides are TGTGCCATCGGACAGGGGATGAACACTGAAGCTTTCTTT. Translated: CAIGQGMNTEAFF. V usage is TRBV6-5 and J usage is TRBJ1-1; 9 bases match TRBD1. The CDR3 runs 13 residues. The junction had 3 bases not matched to a gene; V was cut back by 10 bases and J by 0 bases. Germline V gives CDR1 MNHEY, CDR2 SVGAGI.

CDR3 residues: CASSLDSGADEKLFF. The CDR3 nucleotides are TGCGCCAGCAGCTTGGATTCGGGGGCGGATGAAAAACTGTTTTTT. V and J are TRBV5-1 and TRBJ1-4; D possibly corresponds to TRBD1 (6 bases). Germline assignment: CDR1 SGHRS and CDR2 YFSETQ. The CDR3 totals 15 residues. Trimming left V 0 bases short and J 6 bases short, with 12 bases between.

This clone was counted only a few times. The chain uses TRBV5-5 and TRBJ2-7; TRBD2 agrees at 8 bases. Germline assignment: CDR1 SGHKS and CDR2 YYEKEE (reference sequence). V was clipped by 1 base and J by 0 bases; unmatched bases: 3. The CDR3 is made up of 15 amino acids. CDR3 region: CASSLRGLGSYEQYF. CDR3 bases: TGTGCCAGCAGCTTGCGGGGACTAGGCTCCTACGAGCAGTACTTC. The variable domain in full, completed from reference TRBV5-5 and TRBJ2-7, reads DAGVTQSPTHLIKTRGQQVTLRCSPISGHKSVSWYQQVLGQGPQFIFQYYEKEERGRGNFPDRFSARQFPNYSSELNVNALLLGDSALYLCASSLRGLGSYEQYFGPGTRLTVT.

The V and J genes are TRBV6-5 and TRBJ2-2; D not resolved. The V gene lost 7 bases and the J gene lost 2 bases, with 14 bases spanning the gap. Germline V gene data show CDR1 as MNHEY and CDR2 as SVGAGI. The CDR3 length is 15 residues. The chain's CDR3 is CASTREPLNTGELFF. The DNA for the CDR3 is TGTGCCAGCACCCGTGAGCCCCTTAACACCGGGGAGCTGTTTTTT.

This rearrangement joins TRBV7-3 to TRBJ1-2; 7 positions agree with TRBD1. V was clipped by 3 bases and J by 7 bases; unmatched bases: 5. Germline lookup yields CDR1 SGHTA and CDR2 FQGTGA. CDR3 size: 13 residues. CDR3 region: CASSFLTGVGYTF. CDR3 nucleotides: TGTGCCAGCAGCTTCCTTACAGGGGTTGGCTACACCTTC.

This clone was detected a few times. The CDR3 coding sequence is TGTGCCAGCAGCTTAGCGGGGGACAATTTCTACGAGCAGTACTTC. Residues: CASSLAGDNFYEQYF. The V and J genes are TRBV7-6 and TRBJ2-7, with D perhaps TRBD1 (6 bases). The CDR3 length is 15 residues. V lost 0 bases to trimming and J lost 3 bases, with 12 bases between them. Germline CDR1 is SGHVS and CDR2 is FNYEAQ.

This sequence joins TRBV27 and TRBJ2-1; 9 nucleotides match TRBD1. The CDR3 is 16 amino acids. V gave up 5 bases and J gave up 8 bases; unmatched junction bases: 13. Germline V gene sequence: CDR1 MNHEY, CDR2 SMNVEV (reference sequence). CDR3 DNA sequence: TGTGCCAGCAGTATGATTACAGGGGGCGGAATCTATGAGCAGTTCTTC. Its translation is CASSMITGGGIYEQFF.

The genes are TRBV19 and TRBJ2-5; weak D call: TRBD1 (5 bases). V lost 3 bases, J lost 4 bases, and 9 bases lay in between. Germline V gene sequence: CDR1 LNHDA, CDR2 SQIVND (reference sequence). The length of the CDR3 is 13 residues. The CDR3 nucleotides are TGTGCCAGTAGTATGCCAGGGATAGAGACCCAGTACTTC. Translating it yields CASSMPGIETQYF.

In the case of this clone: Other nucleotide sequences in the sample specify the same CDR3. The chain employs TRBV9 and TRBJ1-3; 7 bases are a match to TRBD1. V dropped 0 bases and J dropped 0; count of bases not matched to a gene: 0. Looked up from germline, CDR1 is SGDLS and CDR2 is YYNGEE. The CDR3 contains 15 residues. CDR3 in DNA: TGTGCCAGCAGCGTAGGGGACAGCTCTGGAAACACCATATATTTT. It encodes CASSVGDSSGNTIYF.

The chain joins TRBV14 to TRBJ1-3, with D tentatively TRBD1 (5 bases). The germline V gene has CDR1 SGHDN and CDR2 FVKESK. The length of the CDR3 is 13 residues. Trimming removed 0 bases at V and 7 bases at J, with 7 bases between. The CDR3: CASSQESGNTIYF. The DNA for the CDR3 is TGTGCCAGCAGCCAAGAATCAGGGAACACCATATATTTT.

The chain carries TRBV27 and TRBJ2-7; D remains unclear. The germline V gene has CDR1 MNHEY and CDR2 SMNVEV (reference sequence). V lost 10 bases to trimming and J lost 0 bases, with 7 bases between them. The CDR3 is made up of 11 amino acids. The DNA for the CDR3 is TGTGCCACCTCCACCTCCTACGAGCAGTACTTC. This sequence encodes CATSTSYEQYF.